The clone carrying this T cell receptor (beta chain) has more than one count but fewer than ten. RNA transcripts gave rise to amplified TCR beta CDR3 regions. TCR CDR3 underwent first-round RT-PCR with the HTBI primer set. TCRdb used MiXCR to reprocess the multiplex PCR reads, holding one entry per CDR3 protein. The sample has around 690,000 distinct CDR3 sequences; around 21% are singletons. These data come from a study of T cells in Graves' hyperthyroidism and ophthalmopathy. Sequenced: blood. The TCR comes from a man aged 30 to 45 with Graves' ophthalmopathy.

CDR3 DNA sequence: TGTGCCAGCAGCCAGGGGATACGCGATGAGCAGTTCTTC. Residues: CASSQGIRDEQFF. V and J are TRBV14 and TRBJ2-1, with D hard to call. Per the germline V gene, CDR1 is SGHDN and CDR2 is FVKESK. The CDR3 covers 13 residues. V lost 3 bases, J lost 8 bases, and 11 bases lay in between.